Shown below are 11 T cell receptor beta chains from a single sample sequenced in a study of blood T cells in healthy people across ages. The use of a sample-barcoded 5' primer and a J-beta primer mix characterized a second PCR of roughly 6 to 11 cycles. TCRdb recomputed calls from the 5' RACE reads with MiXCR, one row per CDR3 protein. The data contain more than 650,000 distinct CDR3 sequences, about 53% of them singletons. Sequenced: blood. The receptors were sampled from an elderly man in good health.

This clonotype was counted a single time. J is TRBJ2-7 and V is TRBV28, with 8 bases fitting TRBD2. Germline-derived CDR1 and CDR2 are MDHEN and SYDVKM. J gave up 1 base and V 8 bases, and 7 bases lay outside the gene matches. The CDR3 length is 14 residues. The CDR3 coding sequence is TGTGCCAGCGGGCTAGCGGGTATTTCCTACGAGCAGTACTTC. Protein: CASGLAGISYEQYF.

CDR3: CASSYSGTGVAYEQYF. CDR3 nucleotide sequence: TGTGCCAGCAGTTACTCTGGGACAGGGGTTGCCTACGAGCAGTACTTC. V gene TRBV6-5 combines with J gene TRBJ2-7; 10 nucleotides line up with TRBD1. The V and J ends lost 0 bases and 2 bases, in that order; junction bases with no gene match: 4. This CDR3 is 16 amino acids long. Germline values: CDR1 MNHEY, CDR2 SVGAGI.

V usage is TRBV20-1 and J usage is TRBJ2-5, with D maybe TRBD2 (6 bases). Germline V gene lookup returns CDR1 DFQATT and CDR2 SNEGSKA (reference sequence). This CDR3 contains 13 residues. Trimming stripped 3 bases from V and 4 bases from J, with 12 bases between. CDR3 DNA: TGCAGTGCTAGTCGCGACGGGGGAGAGACCCAGTACTTC. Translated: CSASRDGGETQYF.

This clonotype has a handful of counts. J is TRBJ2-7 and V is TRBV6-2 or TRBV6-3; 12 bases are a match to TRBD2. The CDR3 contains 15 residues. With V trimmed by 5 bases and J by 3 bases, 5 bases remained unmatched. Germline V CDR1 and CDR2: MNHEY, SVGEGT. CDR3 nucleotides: TGTGCCAGCAGTACTAGCGGGAGGCGGGGCTACGAGCAGTACTTC. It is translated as CASSTSGRRGYEQYF.

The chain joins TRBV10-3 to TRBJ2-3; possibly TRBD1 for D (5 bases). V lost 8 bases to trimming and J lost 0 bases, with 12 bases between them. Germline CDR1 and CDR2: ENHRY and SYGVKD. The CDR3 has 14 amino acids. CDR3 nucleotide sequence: TGTGCCATCCTTGACAGTTCTAGCACAGATACGCAGTATTTT. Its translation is CAILDSSSTDTQYF.

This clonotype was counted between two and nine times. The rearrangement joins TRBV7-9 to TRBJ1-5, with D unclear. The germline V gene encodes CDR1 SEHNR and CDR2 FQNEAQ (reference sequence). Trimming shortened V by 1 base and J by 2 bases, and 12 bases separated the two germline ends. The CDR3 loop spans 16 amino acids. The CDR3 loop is CASSLDVPRGNQPQHF. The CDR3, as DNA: TGTGCCAGCAGCTTAGATGTCCCTCGAGGCAATCAGCCCCAGCATTTT.

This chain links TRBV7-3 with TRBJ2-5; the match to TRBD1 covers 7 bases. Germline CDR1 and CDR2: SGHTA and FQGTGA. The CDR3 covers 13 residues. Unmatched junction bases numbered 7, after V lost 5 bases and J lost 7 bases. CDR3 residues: CASSRTGVGTQYF. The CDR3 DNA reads TGTGCCAGCAGCCGTACAGGGGTTGGGACCCAGTACTTC.

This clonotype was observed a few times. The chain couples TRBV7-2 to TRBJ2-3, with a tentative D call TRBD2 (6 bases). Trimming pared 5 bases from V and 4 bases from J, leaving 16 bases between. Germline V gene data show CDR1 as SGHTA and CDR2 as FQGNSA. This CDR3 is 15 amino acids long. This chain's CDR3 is CASSPAGGIPDTQYF. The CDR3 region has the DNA TGTGCCAGCAGCCCTGCTGGCGGGATCCCAGATACGCAGTATTTT.

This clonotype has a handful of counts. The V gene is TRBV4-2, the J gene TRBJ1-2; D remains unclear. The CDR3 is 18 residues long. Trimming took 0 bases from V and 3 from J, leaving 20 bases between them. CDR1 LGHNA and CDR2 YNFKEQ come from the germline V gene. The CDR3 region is CASSQDPRGIGRDYGYTF. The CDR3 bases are TGTGCCAGCAGCCAAGACCCGCGCGGGATAGGGAGAGACTATGGCTACACCTTC.

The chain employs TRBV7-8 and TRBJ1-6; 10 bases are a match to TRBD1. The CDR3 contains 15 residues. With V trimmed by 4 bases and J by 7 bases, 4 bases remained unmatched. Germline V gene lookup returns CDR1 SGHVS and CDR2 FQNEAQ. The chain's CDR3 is CASSSGTGDNSPLHF. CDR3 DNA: TGTGCCAGCAGCTCCGGGACAGGGGACAATTCACCCCTCCACTTT.

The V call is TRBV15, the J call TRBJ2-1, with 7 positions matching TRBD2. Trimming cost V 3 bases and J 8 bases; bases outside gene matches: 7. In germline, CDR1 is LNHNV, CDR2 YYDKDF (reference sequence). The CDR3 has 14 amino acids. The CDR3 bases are TGTGCCACCAGCAGCCGGGAGGTCAGGGATGAGCAGTTCTTC. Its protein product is CATSSREVRDEQFF.